Listed here are 30 T cell receptor beta chains from one sample, sequenced in a study of cytomegalovirus exposure and HLA in healthy donors (dated by TCRdb to about 2017). The receptor library was made with the immunoSEQ multiplex PCR assay. TCRdb obtained this table from immuneACCESS and retained in-frame rearrangements with V and J assigned. These tables miss some clones; where compared with another copy, unresolved V genes account for less than half of the shortfall, and the remainder is unexplained. The sample table contains some 130,000 clones; only one count was recorded for more than 75% of them. The top ten hold roughly 6% of the sample. Source material: PBMCs. The receptor set was obtained from a woman under 30 in good health and CMV-seropositive.

This chain links TRBV6-1 with TRBJ1-2; tentatively, D is TRBD1 (6 bases). V lost 2 bases to trimming and J lost 6 bases, with 16 bases between them. The CDR3 runs to 15 residues. Germline V gene data show CDR1 as MNHNS and CDR2 as SASEGT. The CDR3 loop reads CASSELEGVRDGYTF. CDR3 DNA: TGTGCCAGCAGTGAACTAGAGGGGGTGAGGGATGGCTACACCTTC.

This clone has just one count. The chain carries TRBV30 and TRBJ1-4, with 7 positions matching TRBD1. The germline V gene encodes CDR1 GTSNPN and CDR2 SVGIG (reference sequence). The CDR3 sequence is 13 residues long. J gave up 8 bases and V 5 bases, and 8 bases lay outside the gene matches. DNA of the CDR3: TGTGCCTGGGCAGGGGGGAATAAGGAAAAACTGTTTTTT. It codes for CAWAGGNKEKLFF.

The genes are TRBV2 and TRBJ2-1; TRBD2 agrees at 10 bases. The trim removed 8 bases at V and 8 bases at J, leaving 9 bases unmatched. The CDR3 has 14 residues. Germline CDR1 is SNHLY and CDR2 is FYNNEI. The CDR3 region is CASDPSGSKYEQFF. CDR3 nucleotides: TGTGCCAGCGACCCTAGCGGGAGTAAGTATGAGCAGTTCTTC.

The chain uses TRBV6-5 and TRBJ2-3, with TRBD1 as a possible D gene (6 bases). Germline loops: CDR1 MNHEY, CDR2 SVGAGI. This CDR3 comprises 15 residues. The V end was cut by 5 bases, the J end by 5 bases, with 17 bases between. CDR3 nucleotide sequence: TGTGCCAGCAGTCCACAGGGCGGCGCCCGAGATACGCAGTATTTT. This translates into CASSPQGGARDTQYF.

This clone showed up just a few times. The chain uses TRBV27 and TRBJ2-3; D perhaps matches TRBD1 (6 bases). With 2 bases removed from V and 4 bases from J, the gap between germline ends came to 16 bases. The CDR3 contains 16 residues. Germline loops: CDR1 MNHEY, CDR2 SMNVEV (reference sequence). The CDR3 DNA is TGTGCCAGCAGTTTAAATCTCAGGGGTTGGGCAGATACGCAGTATTTT. Its protein is CASSLNLRGWADTQYF.

There are a few counts of this clone. The chain has TRBV19 and TRBJ1-2; D is unresolved. CDR3 length: 12 amino acids. In germline, CDR1 is LNHDA, CDR2 SQIVND (reference sequence). V lost 6 bases to trimming and J lost 7 bases, with 12 bases between them. CDR3 nucleotides: TGTGCCAGTAGGGAGGGATCAGGTGGCTACACCTTC. This encodes CASREGSGGYTF.

The chain couples TRBV15 to TRBJ1-6; D remains ambiguous. Between the trimmed V and J ends, which lost 4 bases and 8 bases, there was a span of 9 bases. From germline, CDR1 is LNHNV and CDR2 YYDKDF (reference sequence). This CDR3 is built from 13 residues. The CDR3: CATSIKRDSPLHF. The CDR3 coding sequence is TGTGCCACCAGCATTAAACGGGATTCACCCCTCCACTTT. The whole variable domain, filled in from reference TRBV15 and TRBJ1-6, reads DAMVIQNPRYQVTQFGKPVTLSCSQTLNHNVMYWYQQKSSQAPKLLFHYYDKDFNNEADTPDNFQSRRPNTSFCFLDIRSPGLGDTAMYLCATSIKRDSPLHFGNGTRLTVT.

Here the CDR3 reads CASSQDIDTGNTIYF. The CDR3 DNA follows: TGCGCCAGCAGCCAAGATATAGATACTGGAAACACCATATATTTT. The chain links TRBV4-3 to TRBJ1-3; D gene unclear. V lost 0 bases, J lost 2 bases, and 8 bases lay in between. This CDR3 comprises 15 residues. Germline V gene data show CDR1 as LGHNA and CDR2 as YSLEER.

This clone was recorded once. J is TRBJ2-7 and V is TRBV25-1, with 7 bases matching TRBD2. The V gene's germline CDR1 is MGHDK and CDR2 SYGVNS. With V trimmed by 1 base and J by 3 bases, 6 bases remained unmatched. The CDR3 contains 15 residues. CDR3 sequence: CASSESGGHHYEQYF. CDR3 nucleotides: TGTGCCAGCAGTGAATCGGGGGGTCACCACTACGAGCAGTACTTC.

The V call is TRBV7-9, the J call TRBJ1-2; D gene uncertain. The CDR3 loop spans 11 amino acids. Germline assignment: CDR1 SEHNR and CDR2 FQNEAQ (reference sequence). Trimming cost V 5 bases and J 4 bases, with 5 bases left between them. This CDR3 is CASSPLYGYTF. Here the CDR3 DNA reads TGTGCCAGCAGCCCCCTCTATGGCTACACCTTC.

J is TRBJ1-2 and V is TRBV7-2; D is perhaps TRBD1 (5 bases). V was trimmed by 4 bases and J by 5 bases, leaving 17 bases between them. Germline V gives CDR1 SGHTA, CDR2 FQGNSA. The CDR3 is 15 amino acids. In DNA, the CDR3 is TGTGCCAGCAGCTCCTCCCTAGACGGGGGGTATGGCTACACCTTC. Translated, it gives CASSSSLDGGYGYTF.

This chain joins TRBV5-1 and TRBJ1-2; 11 bases agree with TRBD1. Germline lookup yields CDR1 SGHRS and CDR2 YFSETQ. Trimming took 4 bases from V and 4 from J; bases not matched to a gene: 12. The CDR3 sequence is 17 residues long. The CDR3 reads CASSPGQGAVFGYGYTF. The CDR3 coding sequence is TGCGCCAGCAGCCCCGGACAGGGGGCGGTCTTCGGCTATGGCTACACCTTC.

The rearrangement joins TRBV4-3 to TRBJ2-7; 11 nucleotides align to TRBD2. The CDR3 is 14 residues long. With V trimmed by 3 bases and J by 3 bases, 1 base remained unmatched. Germline lookup yields CDR1 LGHNA and CDR2 YSLEER. The CDR3 DNA sequence: TGCGCCAGCAGCCACGGGACTAGCGGCTACGAGCAGTACTTC. The encoded protein is CASSHGTSGYEQYF.

This chain uses TRBV7-3 with TRBJ2-3, with 12 bases that match TRBD2. Trimming took 5 bases from V and 0 from J; bases not matched to a gene: 3. CDR1 is SGHTA and CDR2 is FQGTGA in the germline V gene. CDR3 length equals 16 residues. The CDR3 loop is CASSPGTSGSTDTQYF. DNA for the CDR3: TGTGCCAGCAGCCCCGGGACTAGCGGGAGCACAGATACGCAGTATTTT.

The chain has TRBV11-3 and TRBJ2-1; D is perhaps TRBD2 (5 bases). The CDR3 loop spans 15 amino acids. V dropped 7 bases and J dropped 1 base, with 14 bases sitting between them. Germline V gives CDR1 SGHNT, CDR2 YENEEA. The DNA for the CDR3 is TGTGCCAGCACATTAACGCGGGCGTCCTACAATGAGCAGTTCTTC. Its protein is CASTLTRASYNEQFF.

V gene TRBV7-3 combines with J gene TRBJ1-1, with D maybe TRBD1 (6 bases). Germline CDR1 reads SGHTA; CDR2 reads FQGTGA. The V gene lost 3 bases and the J gene lost 11 bases, with 16 bases spanning the gap. The CDR3 consists of 13 residues. The CDR3 region has the DNA TGTGCCAGCAGCTTGGGACACTTGAATATGGCTTTCTTT. Translation: CASSLGHLNMAFF.

The CDR3: CASSWGQGNYEQYF. The DNA for the CDR3 is TGCGCCAGCAGCTGGGGACAGGGCAACTACGAGCAGTACTTC. The chain carries TRBV5-1 and TRBJ2-7; 9 bases fit TRBD1. Unmatched junction bases numbered 4, after V lost 3 bases and J lost 3 bases. The CDR3 totals 14 residues. The germline CDR1 and CDR2 sequences are SGHRS and YFSETQ.

This chain uses TRBV5-1 with TRBJ2-3; D is ambiguous. The CDR3 extends over 12 amino acids. The germline V gene encodes CDR1 SGHRS and CDR2 YFSETQ. V was trimmed by 0 bases and J by 5 bases, leaving 4 bases between them. For the CDR3, the DNA is TGCGCCAGCAGCTTGGCGGTAGATACGCAGTATTTT. Encoded protein: CASSLAVDTQYF.

This clone was counted once. This chain joins TRBV7-8 and TRBJ1-6; 9 bases line up with TRBD1. CDR1 and CDR2 from the germline V gene are SGHVS and FQNEAQ. V lost 5 bases, J lost 11 bases, and 7 bases stayed unmatched. The CDR3 sequence is 14 residues long. CDR3 sequence (DNA): TGTGCCAGCAGCAAGGGGGGACAGGGTGCACCCCTCCACTTT. Translating gives CASSKGGQGAPLHF.

V usage is TRBV2 and J usage is TRBJ1-1; 10 positions match TRBD1. Unmatched junction bases numbered 4, after V lost 2 bases and J lost 4 bases. The CDR3 loop spans 15 amino acids. CDR1 and CDR2 from the germline V gene are SNHLY and FYNNEI. This CDR3 is CASSERRQGATEAFF. The CDR3 coding sequence is TGTGCCAGCAGTGAAAGGAGACAGGGGGCCACTGAAGCTTTCTTT.

The V and J genes are TRBV9 and TRBJ2-2, with 10 bases identical to TRBD1. This CDR3 contains 15 residues. V was pared by 4 bases and J by 7 bases, with 7 bases of the junction left unmatched. Germline V lookup: CDR1 SGDLS, CDR2 YYNGEE. The CDR3 nucleotides read TGTGCCAGCAGCTTGGCCGGGACAGGGGTCGGGGAGCTGTTTTTT. As protein: CASSLAGTGVGELFF. The full variable domain, its missing parts supplied by reference TRBV9 and TRBJ2-2, is DSGVTQTPKHLITATGQRVTLRCSPRSGDLSVYWYQQSLDQGLQFLIQYYNGEERAKGNILERFSAQQFPDLHSELNLSSLELGDSALYFCASSLAGTGVGELFFGEGSRLTVL.

The CDR3 DNA reads as TGTGCCACCAGAGGACAGGGCAATCAGCCCCAGCATTTT. This sequence encodes CATRGQGNQPQHF. J is TRBJ1-5 and V is TRBV6-1; 7 nucleotides align to TRBD1. CDR3 length equals 13 residues. V shed 10 bases and J 2 bases; nucleotides not matched to a gene: 5. Per germline, CDR1 MNHNS and CDR2 SASEGT.

The chain combines TRBV13 with TRBJ2-7; D is unresolved. Germline CDR1 PRHDT, CDR2 FYEKMQ (reference sequence). The CDR3 loop spans 15 amino acids. Trimming took 5 bases from V and 3 from J, leaving 17 bases between them. DNA for the CDR3: TGTGCCAGCAGCCGAGGCCCCGGCCCGGTCTACGAGCAGTACTTC. It translates to CASSRGPGPVYEQYF.

The chain carries TRBV30 and TRBJ1-6; D is ambiguous. Germline V gives CDR1 GTSNPN, CDR2 SVGIG (reference sequence). The CDR3 spans 20 residues. Between the trimmed V and J ends, which lost 0 bases and 0 bases, there was a span of 21 bases. CDR3 residues: CAWSVRGIGLPSSYNSPLHF. DNA for the CDR3: TGTGCCTGGAGTGTCAGAGGGATAGGTCTGCCGAGCTCCTATAATTCACCCCTCCACTTT.

The chain uses TRBV13 and TRBJ2-7; 8 positions match TRBD2. Per the germline V gene, CDR1 is PRHDT and CDR2 is FYEKMQ (reference sequence). This CDR3 is 14 amino acids long. The ends lost 4 bases at V and 2 bases at J; junction bases unmatched: 4. The CDR3 reads CASSSTGLAYEQYF. CDR3 sequence (DNA): TGTGCCAGCAGCTCGACGGGACTAGCCTACGAGCAGTACTTC.

In this sample, this clone turned up once. V and J are TRBV18 and TRBJ1-5; no definite D call. The CDR3 extends over 17 amino acids. Germline CDR1 and CDR2: KGHSH and LQKENI. V shed 3 bases and J shed 2 bases, with 17 bases lying between them. The CDR3 reads CASSPSGVFRGNQPQHF. Written as DNA, the CDR3 is TGTGCCAGCTCACCGAGCGGGGTCTTTCGAGGCAATCAGCCCCAGCATTTT.

The chain employs TRBV4-1 and TRBJ2-2, with TRBD2 matching over 11 bases. The CDR3 spans 15 residues. Germline CDR1 and CDR2: MGHRA and YSYEKL. J was trimmed by 6 bases and V by 4 bases; bases with no gene match: 4. The CDR3, as DNA: TGCGCCAGCAGCCTCCTTAGCGGGGGGGCCGGGGAGCTGTTTTTT. Amino acids: CASSLLSGGAGELFF.

V and J are TRBV9 and TRBJ1-1; weak D call: TRBD1 (5 bases). Trimming took off 0 bases at V and 4 bases at J, with 13 bases between the two ends. CDR1 SGDLS and CDR2 YYNGEE come from the germline V gene. CDR3 length: 15 residues. The CDR3 sequence: CASSVASGGGTEAFF. CDR3 coding DNA: TGTGCCAGCAGCGTAGCTTCCGGGGGAGGCACTGAAGCTTTCTTT.

V gene TRBV15 combines with J gene TRBJ1-5; D is uncertain. The CDR3 consists of 15 residues. From germline, CDR1 is LNHNV and CDR2 YYDKDF (reference sequence). Trimming removed 1 base at V and 7 bases at J, with 14 bases between. The CDR3 loop reads CATSRGTTGGQPQHF. In DNA form, the CDR3 reads TGTGCCACCAGCAGAGGAACAACTGGAGGCCAGCCCCAGCATTTT.

The table lists this clone with a few counts. The chain combines TRBV6-6 with TRBJ1-2; TRBD1 aligns across 7 bases. Germline-derived CDR1 and CDR2 are MNHNY and SVGAGI (reference sequence). J was trimmed by 4 bases and V by 1 base; bases with no gene match: 9. The CDR3 extends over 16 amino acids. The DNA for the CDR3 is TGTGCCAGCAGTTACTTCAGACCGACAGGGACCTATGGCTACACCTTC. Its protein product is CASSYFRPTGTYGYTF.